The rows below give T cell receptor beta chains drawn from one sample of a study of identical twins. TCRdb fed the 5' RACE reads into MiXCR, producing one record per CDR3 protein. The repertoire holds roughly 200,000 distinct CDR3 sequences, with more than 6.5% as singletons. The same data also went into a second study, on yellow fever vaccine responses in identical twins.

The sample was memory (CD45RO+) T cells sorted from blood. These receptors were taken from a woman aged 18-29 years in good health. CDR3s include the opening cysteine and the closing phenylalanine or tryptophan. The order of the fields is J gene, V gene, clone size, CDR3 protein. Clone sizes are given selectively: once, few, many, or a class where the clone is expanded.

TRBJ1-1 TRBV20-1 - CSASPGGNSVAFF
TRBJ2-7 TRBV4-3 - CASSQVPQGVYEQYF
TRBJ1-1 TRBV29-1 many CSVDTGENTEAFF
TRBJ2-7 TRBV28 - CASAQTGFPYEQYF
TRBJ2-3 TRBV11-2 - CASSPGVASTDTQYF
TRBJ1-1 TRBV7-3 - CASSFPLVEANEAFF
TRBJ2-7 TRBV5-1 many CASSFSDGSYEQYF
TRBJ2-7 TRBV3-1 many CASSQLAGAYEQYF
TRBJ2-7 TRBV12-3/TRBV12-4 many CASTTGVIYEQYF
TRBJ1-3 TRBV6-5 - CASSYSSRGASGNTIYF
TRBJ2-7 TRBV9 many CASSVAGDTGYEQYF
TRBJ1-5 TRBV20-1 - CSARVSRVGIQGSQPQHF
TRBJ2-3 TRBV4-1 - CASSQDLGGPSTDTQYF
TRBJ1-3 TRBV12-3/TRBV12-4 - CASSPQGATGNTIYF
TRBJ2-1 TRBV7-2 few CASSTGGNIYNEQFF
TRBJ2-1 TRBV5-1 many CASRTGTANNEQFF
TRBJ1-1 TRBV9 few CASSVATVNTEAFF
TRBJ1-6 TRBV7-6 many CASSLTGLGDSPLHF
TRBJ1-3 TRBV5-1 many CASSPGSTGNTIYF
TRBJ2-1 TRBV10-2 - CASRSGTGTTNEQFF
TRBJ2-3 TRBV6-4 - CASSVLAGGSDTQYF
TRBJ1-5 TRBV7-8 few CASSLARVHPNSNQPQHF
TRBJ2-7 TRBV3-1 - CASSREGEQYF
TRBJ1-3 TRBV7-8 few CASSLDWRNTIYF